This TCR beta chain was sequenced in a study of radiotherapy plus CTLA-4 blockade in lung cancer. Germline V gives CDR1 MDHEN, CDR2 SYDVKM. V shed 5 bases and J shed 0 bases, with 10 bases lying between them. There are 14 residues in the CDR3. Note on this clone: Its cognate antigen is unknown.

Assay: immunoSEQ multiplex PCR; the TCRdb copy retains only in-frame clones and omits some. This table has about 80,000 clones, around 84% appearing once. Study observations and caveats: The study found tumor-derived TCR clones expanded in blood after radiotherapy plus ipilimumab.

The sequence derives from a human donor with non-small cell lung cancer who had stable disease on radiotherapy plus ipilimumab. The sample consisted of peripheral blood, taken from a patient treated with radiotherapy plus ipilimumab. The chain has TRBV28 and TRBJ1-1; D ambiguous. The CDR3 nucleotides read TGTGCCAGCAGTCGTTCGACGGTGAACACTGAAGCTTTCTTT. Protein: CASSRSTVNTEAFF. The full variable domain, with the rest looked up from reference TRBV28 and TRBJ1-1, is DVKVTQSSRYLVKRTGEKVFLECVQDMDHENMFWYRQDPGLGLRLIYFSYDVKMKEKGDIPEGYSVSREKKERFSLILESASTNQTSMYLCASSRSTVNTEAFFGQGTRLTVV.